A single TCR beta chain is shown here with its context. Many counts were recorded for this clonotype. The antigen it binds to is not known. No base qualities exist here, and no much larger clone lies one base off it. This specimen belongs to a study of human T cells and chemical hapten exposure listed by TCRdb under 2021. Study-level background: For sensitization, 2% DPC in acetone was applied to a roughly 2 cm by roughly 2 cm area of upper inner arm skin. Libraries were pooled for sequencing, and variation in per-sample TCR yields was attributed mainly to small differences in library volumes within the pool. Throughout the roughly 25-week study period, patients were also given weekly therapeutic DPC doses on the scalp. Most of the patients in the cohort were female, and the cohort covered alopecia areata with under or over 50% scalp involvement, alopecia totalis and alopecia universalis. Patch tests used Finn chambers with 0.01% DPC on the upper back, scored after 6 days by International Contact Dermatitis Research Group standards. Some 29 alopecia patients provided blood for TCR sequencing at one to four time points (pre-sensitization, 2, 6 and 24 weeks). Blood was sampled from patients pre-sensitization (week 0) and at 2, 6 and about 24 weeks after DPC sensitization. This study followed changes in the peripheral blood TCR repertoire in vivo during primary and secondary sensitization of alopecia patients to the hapten diphenylcyclopropenone (DPC).

Summary of the overall study and its limitations: The number of TCRs above 1 in 1000 frequency did not change with DPC sensitization; there was no evidence of global repertoire structure alterations. All patients had alopecia, a presumed autoimmune disease, so their immune response might differ from that of healthy individuals. Patch test score was positively correlated with the number of PT1 expanded TCRs, with significance at thresholds 8, 16 and 32 but not at 4. After repeated subsampling, the strength of the expansion versus patch-test correlation and the threshold at which it became significant changed. Expanded TCRs formed significantly more large CDR3 similarity clusters than pre-sensitization or healthy control sets, consistent with antigen-driven responses.

Trimming takes 6 bases from V and 4 bases from J, and the germline ends sit 12 bases apart. The CDR3 numbers 14 residues from cysteine through phenylalanine. The DNA shown is the 42-base CDR3, in frame from base 1. Library prep was done by RACE. TCRdb shows the sequencer as NextSeq 500. During library preparation, unique molecular identifiers were attached to individual cDNA molecules so that TCRs could be counted quantitatively and reproducibly. For every blood RNA sample, sequencing covered both the TCR alpha and TCR beta chains. Per the source publication's procedure: The median number of TCRs per sample was 95,638, ranging from roughly 20,000 to 690,600. The Decombinator software suite was used to annotate V, J and CDR3 in the TCR reads. For PS versus PT1 abundance plots, all samples were subsampled to the same number of TCRs (28,000). Expanded TCRs were defined as absent before sensitization and observed at least eight times at the 2-week time point. TCRdb ran its own pipeline on the public reads, namely fastp trimming at Q25 and MiXCR clone calling, and kept in-frame beta chains. Rows are unified per CDR3 protein, each entry keeping the most common DNA and genes. The authors' filters were not applied to this entry. Across this sample there are over 100,000 distinct CDR3 sequences, with 9.2% seen only once. The ten largest make up 3% to 4% of the sample.

The time point label for this specimen denotes: patch test 2, 6 weeks after DPC sensitization. The sample's treatment or condition label is to be understood as: therapeutic diphenylcyclopropenone sensitization with weekly scalp DPC. At each patch-test visit, blood was drawn before the patch test was applied. To be eligible, patients had to be aged 18 to 70, diagnosed with alopecia and judged suitable for DPC therapy, while pregnant patients were excluded. Unfractionated whole blood was collected in Tempus Blood RNA tubes, and total RNA was extracted from that blood. The input for sequencing was whole blood, taken in connection with sensitization to the hapten diphenylcyclopropenone (DPC). The V and J segments used are TRBV12-3 or TRBV12-4 and TRBJ1-4, and TRBD1 may be the D gene, going by 6 matching bases. The sequence was obtained from a woman in her 40s with alopecia areata. Some clones in this sample may be carry-over from other donors' samples. The DNA sequence is given as TGTGCCAGCAGCCGGGACACTTTTAATGAAAAACTGTTTTTT. Its protein product is CASSRDTFNEKLFF.